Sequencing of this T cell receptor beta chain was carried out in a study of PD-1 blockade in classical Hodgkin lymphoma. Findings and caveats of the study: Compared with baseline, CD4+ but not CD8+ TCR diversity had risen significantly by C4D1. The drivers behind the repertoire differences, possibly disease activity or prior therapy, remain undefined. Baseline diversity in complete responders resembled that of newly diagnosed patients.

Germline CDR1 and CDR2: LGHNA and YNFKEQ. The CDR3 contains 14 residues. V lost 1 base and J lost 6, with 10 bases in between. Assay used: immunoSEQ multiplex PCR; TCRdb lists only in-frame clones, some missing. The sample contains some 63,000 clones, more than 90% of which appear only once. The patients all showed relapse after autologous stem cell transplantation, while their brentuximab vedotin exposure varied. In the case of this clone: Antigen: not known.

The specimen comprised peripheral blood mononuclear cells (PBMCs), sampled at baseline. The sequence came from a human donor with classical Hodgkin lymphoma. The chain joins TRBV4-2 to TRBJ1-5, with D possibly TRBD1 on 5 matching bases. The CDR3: CASSQASGAQPQHF. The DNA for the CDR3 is TGTGCCAGCAGCCAAGCATCCGGGGCTCAGCCCCAGCATTTT.